This is a list of T cell receptor beta chains from one sample in a study of blood T cells in healthy people across ages. TCRdb itself ran the 5' RACE reads through MiXCR, one entry per CDR3 protein. The sample carries over 600,000 distinct CDR3 sequences, around 21% recorded once. The sample comprised blood. The source of these receptors is a man in his 70s in good health. The CDR3 runs from the conserved cysteine through the conserved F or W. Each record gives: V gene, clone size, D gene, J gene, CDR3 protein, CDR3 DNA. A D gene is named only where the DNA matches it firmly. Expanded clones get a size class; other rows say once, few or many, or leave the size out.

TRBV6-5,-,-,TRBJ1-4,CASSYPRGQANEKLFF,TGTGCCAGCAGTTACCCCCGAGGGCAGGCAAATGAAAAACTGTTTTTT
TRBV15,-,-,TRBJ2-5,CATSRSRASSQETQYF,TGTGCCACCAGCAGATCTAGGGCTAGCTCACAAGAGACCCAGTACTTC
TRBV5-6,-,-,TRBJ2-1,CASSLDWTSYNEQFF,TGTGCCAGCAGCTTGGACTGGACCTCCTACAATGAGCAGTTCTTC
TRBV28,-,TRBD1,TRBJ2-1,CASRLRTGGLGFF,TGTGCCAGCAGACTCAGAACAGGGGGCCTAGGGTTCTTC
TRBV24-1,-,TRBD2,TRBJ2-1,CATSSTGASGNYNEQFF,TGTGCCACCAGTTCAACCGGGGCCAGCGGGAACTACAATGAGCAGTTCTTC
TRBV10-2,-,-,TRBJ2-4,CASSEGQSLAKNIQYF,TGCGCCAGCAGTGAAGGACAGTCGCTAGCCAAAAACATTCAGTACTTC
TRBV3-1,-,TRBD2,TRBJ2-1,CASRRTSGGDEQFF,TGTGCCAGCAGGCGGACGTCGGGGGGGGATGAGCAGTTCTTC
TRBV27,few,-,TRBJ1-1,CASRAGNTEAFF,TGTGCCAGCAGGGCAGGGAACACTGAAGCTTTCTTT
TRBV2,-,-,TRBJ2-6,CASRWTSGANVLTF,TGTGCCAGCAGGTGGACGTCTGGGGCCAACGTCCTGACTTTC
TRBV20-1,-,-,TRBJ2-5,CSARSNSQETQYF,TGCAGTGCTAGAAGTAACAGTCAAGAGACCCAGTACTTC
TRBV5-1,few,TRBD2,TRBJ2-5,CASSLASSGWETQYF,TGCGCCAGCAGCTTGGCTTCTAGCGGTTGGGAGACCCAGTACTTC
TRBV4-3,few,TRBD2,TRBJ2-2,CASSQVTGGGELFF,TGCGCCAGCAGCCAAGTGACGGGGGGCGGGGAGCTGTTTTTT
TRBV5-1,-,-,TRBJ2-3,CASSLGIGYTDTQYF,TGCGCCAGCAGCTTGGGTATCGGATACACAGATACGCAGTATTTT
TRBV4-3,many,-,TRBJ1-5,CASSHSYSRVSNQPQHF,TGCGCCAGCAGCCACTCATATAGCCGGGTCTCCAATCAGCCCCAGCATTTT
TRBV7-9,-,-,TRBJ2-5,CASSQTYSSLPGTQYF,TGTGCCAGCAGCCAGACTTATTCTAGCTTACCGGGGACCCAGTACTTC
TRBV5-1,-,-,TRBJ2-7,CASAERSYEQYF,TGCGCCAGCGCAGAAAGGTCCTACGAGCAGTACTTC
TRBV29-1,-,-,TRBJ2-2,CSVGTPTGELVF,TGCAGCGTCGGGACACCCACCGGGGAGCTGGTTTTT
TRBV12-3/TRBV12-4,-,TRBD1,TRBJ1-4,CASSPHRDRGGKLFF,TGTGCCAGCAGTCCGCACCGCGACAGGGGTGGAAAACTGTTTTTT
TRBV6-2/TRBV6-3,-,-,TRBJ1-1,CASNLQGSTEAFF,TGTGCCAGCAACCTACAGGGAAGCACTGAAGCTTTCTTT
TRBV10-3,-,-,TRBJ1-1,CAISQGDTEAFF,TGTGCCATCAGTCAGGGTGACACTGAAGCTTTCTTT
TRBV6-5,-,TRBD1,TRBJ1-6,CASSRTGESSPLHF,TGTGCCAGCAGCCGGACAGGGGAAAGTTCACCCCTCCACTTT
TRBV20-1,-,-,TRBJ1-1,CSARDRGRPEAFF,TGCAGTGCTAGAGACAGGGGACGTCCTGAAGCTTTCTTT
TRBV6-1,-,-,TRBJ2-1,CASTQVGRINEQFF,TGTGCCAGCACTCAAGTGGGACGGATCAATGAGCAGTTCTTC
TRBV20-1,-,TRBD2,TRBJ2-3,CSARPGLELDTQYF,TGCAGTGCTAGGCCGGGACTAGAATTAGATACGCAGTATTTT
TRBV28,-,-,TRBJ2-1,CASRLPVGFEQFF,TGTGCCAGCAGGCTCCCGGTCGGGTTTGAGCAGTTCTTC
TRBV9,few,TRBD1,TRBJ1-2,CASSTDRETYGYTF,TGTGCCAGCAGCACCGACAGGGAAACCTATGGCTACACCTTC
TRBV20-1,-,-,TRBJ2-1,CSVRRVGNEQFF,TGCAGTGTCAGACGGGTGGGGAATGAGCAGTTCTTC
TRBV19,-,-,TRBJ2-7,CASSFRETYEQYF,TGTGCCAGTAGTTTCCGGGAGACCTACGAGCAGTACTTC
TRBV14,-,TRBD2,TRBJ2-1,CASSQGLSGSSNEQFF,TGTGCCAGCAGCCAAGGTCTTAGCGGGTCTTCCAATGAGCAGTTCTTC
TRBV25-1,-,TRBD1,TRBJ2-5,CASSKGQGWQETQYF,TGTGCCAGCAGTAAGGGACAGGGCTGGCAAGAGACCCAGTACTTC
TRBV27,few,TRBD2,TRBJ2-7,CASSSSRLAGGPYEQYF,TGTGCCAGCAGTTCCAGCAGACTAGCGGGAGGGCCGTACGAGCAGTACTTC
TRBV7-9,few,-,TRBJ2-2,CASSLKSLAENTGELFF,TGTGCCAGCAGCTTAAAGAGTTTAGCGGAGAACACCGGGGAGCTGTTTTTT
TRBV4-1,-,-,TRBJ2-1,CASSQVSLDEQFF,TGCGCCAGCAGCCAAGTTTCCCTAGATGAGCAGTTCTTC
TRBV5-6,-,-,TRBJ2-3,CASSLVQDDTQYF,TGTGCCAGCAGCTTGGTTCAGGACGATACGCAGTATTTT
TRBV3-1,few,TRBD2,TRBJ2-5,CASSQDWLAGETQYF,TGTGCCAGCAGCCAAGACTGGCTAGCGGGAGAGACCCAGTACTTC
TRBV20-1,few,-,TRBJ2-6,CSARRPQSSGANVLTF,TGCAGTGCTCGACGCCCACAGAGCTCTGGGGCCAACGTCCTGACTTTC
TRBV3-1,-,TRBD2,TRBJ2-1,CASSQGAGVRNEQFF,TGTGCCAGCAGCCAAGGAGCGGGAGTACGCAATGAGCAGTTCTTC
TRBV3-1,few,-,TRBJ2-7,CASSQDEVDRGYEQYF,TGTGCCAGCAGCCAAGATGAGGTTGACCGGGGGTACGAGCAGTACTTC
TRBV20-1,few,TRBD1,TRBJ2-7,CSATGTVLSYEQYF,TGCAGTGCGACCGGGACAGTCCTTTCCTACGAGCAGTACTTC
TRBV5-1,many,-,TRBJ2-7,CASSSGRATYEQYF,TGCGCCAGCAGCTCGGGAAGAGCAACCTACGAGCAGTACTTC
TRBV2,few,TRBD1,TRBJ2-7,CASSEPQGGAYEQYF,TGTGCCAGCAGCGAACCACAGGGGGGAGCCTACGAGCAGTACTTC
TRBV7-2,-,-,TRBJ2-5,CASSLAWDFQETQYF,TGTGCCAGCAGCTTAGCATGGGACTTCCAAGAGACCCAGTACTTC
TRBV6-5,-,-,TRBJ1-1,CASSPRGRGVMNTEAFF,TGTGCCAGCAGTCCAAGGGGCCGGGGAGTGATGAACACTGAAGCTTTCTTT
TRBV29-1,-,-,TRBJ2-2,CSVVQQGGTGELFF,TGCAGCGTGGTCCAACAGGGAGGCACCGGGGAGCTGTTTTTT
TRBV6-2/TRBV6-3,few,-,TRBJ2-7,CASSYSSSSGRSSYEQYF,TGTGCCAGCAGTTACTCGAGTAGTAGTGGGAGGAGCTCCTACGAGCAGTACTTC